This T cell receptor (beta chain) was recovered during a study of post-analysis software for immune sequencing data. With respect to this clonotype: Its antigen is currently unknown.

Whole-study results and caveats: There was significantly lower normalized Chao1 diversity in multiple sclerosis patients than in controls.

Presence of unique molecular identifiers characterized the TCR beta cDNA libraries. Each CDR3 protein gets one entry after TCRdb re-called the PCR reads with MiXCR. Found here are fewer than 850,000 distinct CDR3 sequences, around 27% of them singletons; the top ten hold around 0.55%. The sequencing sample was made of blood. This TCR came from a girl aged 10 to 17 with multiple sclerosis.

The CDR3 loop reads CATSDLKQFPAGNEQFF. The CDR3 DNA sequence: TGTGCCACCAGTGATTTGAAACAATTCCCAGCCGGCAATGAGCAGTTCTTC. This chain links TRBV24-1 with TRBJ2-1; no clear D. Per the germline V gene, CDR1 is KGHDR and CDR2 is SFDVKD. There are 17 residues in the CDR3. Trimming left V 0 bases short and J 6 bases short, with 17 bases between.